Listed below are T cell receptor beta chains from one sample, sequenced in a study of blood T cell repertoires in COVID-19. The method was immunoSEQ multiplex PCR; TCRdb's version includes in-frame clones alone and lacks a portion of them. In the table there are about 62,000 clones, roughly 80% of which are singletons. The sequencing sample was made of peripheral blood. These receptors came from a woman aged 45-59 years with active or convalescent COVID-19. Each CDR3 is given with its conserved first and last residue. The order of the fields is D gene, J gene, CDR3 length, V gene, clone size, CDR3 DNA, CDR3 protein. D genes are given only for firm matches. The size of a clone is reported for some rows only, either as once, few or many, or as a class for expanded clones.

d_gene: TRBD1; j_gene: TRBJ1-6; len: 15; v_gene: TRBV5-6; abundance: few; CDR3nt: TGTGCCAGCAGCCAGCTGGACAGGGATAATTCACCCCTCCACTTT; CDR3aa: CASSQLDRDNSPLHF
d_gene: NA; j_gene: TRBJ1-2; len: 15; v_gene: TRBV4-2; abundance: few; CDR3nt: TGTGCCAGCAGCCAAGAGGGGAACAGGAACTATGGCTACACCTTC; CDR3aa: CASSQEGNRNYGYTF
d_gene: NA; j_gene: TRBJ2-3; len: 14; v_gene: TRBV7-9; abundance: NA; CDR3nt: TGTGCCAGTACCTTGAGCTCTAGCACAGATACGCAGTATTTT; CDR3aa: CASTLSSSTDTQYF
d_gene: TRBD1; j_gene: TRBJ1-5; len: 17; v_gene: TRBV11-3; abundance: once; CDR3nt: TGTGCCAGCAGCTTAGGCGGGACAGGGGGCTTAAGTCAGCCCCAGCATTTT; CDR3aa: CASSLGGTGGLSQPQHF
d_gene: NA; j_gene: TRBJ1-1; len: 14; v_gene: TRBV29-1; abundance: few; CDR3nt: TGCAGCGTTGACGGTCTAGGGCGGGACACTGAAGCTTTCTTT; CDR3aa: CSVDGLGRDTEAFF
d_gene: TRBD2; j_gene: TRBJ2-3; len: 15; v_gene: TRBV19; abundance: once; CDR3nt: TGTGCCAGTAGTACCCACCGGGGGGACACAGATACGCAGTATTTT; CDR3aa: CASSTHRGDTDTQYF
d_gene: NA; j_gene: TRBJ2-1; len: 12; v_gene: TRBV6-6; abundance: NA; CDR3nt: TGTGCCAGCAGTTACGAAAGAACTCAACAGTTCTTC; CDR3aa: CASSYERTQQFF
d_gene: TRBD2; j_gene: TRBJ2-1; len: 14; v_gene: TRBV28; abundance: NA; CDR3nt: TGTGCCAGCAGTTTACGACGGGGGGGAAGTGAGCAGTTCTTC; CDR3aa: CASSLRRGGSEQFF
d_gene: TRBD2; j_gene: TRBJ2-3; len: 19; v_gene: TRBV3-1/TRBV3-2; abundance: once; CDR3nt: TGTGCCAGCAGCCAAGGTCCGGGACTAGCGGGAGTTGGCACAGATACGCAGTATTTT; CDR3aa: CASSQGPGLAGVGTDTQYF
d_gene: TRBD2; j_gene: TRBJ2-7; len: 17; v_gene: TRBV30; abundance: NA; CDR3nt: TGTGCCTGGACCATACGGACTAGCGGGAGTTCTTACCACGAGCAGTACTTC; CDR3aa: CAWTIRTSGSSYHEQYF
d_gene: TRBD2; j_gene: TRBJ2-1; len: 17; v_gene: TRBV5-6; abundance: once; CDR3nt: TGTGCCAGCAGGGAACTAGCGGGAGGTAAATCGTACAATGAGCAGTTCTTC; CDR3aa: CASRELAGGKSYNEQFF
d_gene: NA; j_gene: TRBJ1-1; len: 14; v_gene: TRBV5-6; abundance: NA; CDR3nt: TGTGCCAGCAGCAGGAAGGACAGCCCATGGGGGGCTTTCTTT; CDR3aa: CASSRKDSPWGAFF
d_gene: NA; j_gene: TRBJ2-1; len: 14; v_gene: TRBV10-3; abundance: NA; CDR3nt: TGTGCCATCAGCGCCAACGAGATCCCGGATGAGCAGTTCTTC; CDR3aa: CAISANEIPDEQFF
d_gene: TRBD1; j_gene: TRBJ1-2; len: 16; v_gene: TRBV5-5; abundance: NA; CDR3nt: TGTGCCAGCAGCTTGCTGGGGGGACAGGGAATCTATGGCTACACCTTC; CDR3aa: CASSLLGGQGIYGYTF
d_gene: NA; j_gene: TRBJ1-1; len: 15; v_gene: TRBV4-1; abundance: NA; CDR3nt: TGCGCCAGCAGCCAGAGGGCCGGACCTGACACTGAAGCTTTCTTT; CDR3aa: CASSQRAGPDTEAFF
d_gene: NA; j_gene: TRBJ1-5; len: 18; v_gene: TRBV11-3; abundance: NA; CDR3nt: TGTGCCAGCAGCTTAGTCCCCTGGACAGTTTGGGGCAATCAGCCCCAGCATTTT; CDR3aa: CASSLVPWTVWGNQPQHF
d_gene: TRBD2; j_gene: TRBJ2-5; len: 19; v_gene: TRBV19; abundance: NA; CDR3nt: TGTGCCAGTAGTATAGAGGCCCCTCTACTAGCGGGGGGGGAAGAGACCCAGTACTTC; CDR3aa: CASSIEAPLLAGGEETQYF
d_gene: TRBD1; j_gene: TRBJ1-2; len: 14; v_gene: TRBV19; abundance: NA; CDR3nt: TGTGCCAGTAAGTCGCAGGGGGTCGACTATGGCTACACCTTC; CDR3aa: CASKSQGVDYGYTF
d_gene: NA; j_gene: TRBJ2-7; len: 14; v_gene: TRBV5-5; abundance: NA; CDR3nt: TGTGCCAGCAGCTTGGGTCTACTGAACTACGAGCAGTACTTC; CDR3aa: CASSLGLLNYEQYF
d_gene: NA; j_gene: TRBJ2-4; len: 16; v_gene: TRBV2; abundance: NA; CDR3nt: TGTGCCAGCAGCCTCGGGGTGGGACTAGCCAAAAACATTCAGTACTTC; CDR3aa: CASSLGVGLAKNIQYF
d_gene: TRBD2; j_gene: TRBJ2-5; len: 16; v_gene: TRBV24-1; abundance: NA; CDR3nt: TGTGCCACCAGTGATCCAGCTTGGGGGGGCCAAGAGACCCAGTACTTC; CDR3aa: CATSDPAWGGQETQYF
d_gene: NA; j_gene: TRBJ1-1; len: 13; v_gene: TRBV11-2; abundance: NA; CDR3nt: TGTGCCAGCAGCCGGGGACAGAACACTGAAGCTTTCTTT; CDR3aa: CASSRGQNTEAFF
d_gene: TRBD1; j_gene: TRBJ1-2; len: 15; v_gene: TRBV4-3; abundance: few; CDR3nt: TGCGCCAGCAGCCCTACAGGGGGCGTAGGGTATGGCTACACCTTC; CDR3aa: CASSPTGGVGYGYTF
d_gene: NA; j_gene: TRBJ1-2; len: 16; v_gene: TRBV5-1; abundance: NA; CDR3nt: TGCGCCAGCAGCCGCCACACAGGCTTACGCGGAGGGGACTACACCTTC; CDR3aa: CASSRHTGLRGGDYTF
d_gene: NA; j_gene: TRBJ2-5; len: 14; v_gene: TRBV11-2; abundance: NA; CDR3nt: TGTGCCAGCAGCTTAGTGTCGGTTCAAGAGACCCAGTACTTC; CDR3aa: CASSLVSVQETQYF
d_gene: NA; j_gene: TRBJ1-4; len: 15; v_gene: TRBV7-9; abundance: NA; CDR3nt: TGTGCCAGCAGGCCCCCTTGGACGGAGGATGAAAAACTGTTTTTT; CDR3aa: CASRPPWTEDEKLFF
d_gene: NA; j_gene: TRBJ1-4; len: 11; v_gene: TRBV2; abundance: few; CDR3nt: TGTGCCAGCAGTCGACTCGAAAAACTGTTTTTT; CDR3aa: CASSRLEKLFF
d_gene: TRBD2; j_gene: TRBJ2-1; len: 17; v_gene: TRBV5-5; abundance: NA; CDR3nt: TGTGCCAGCAGCACCCTAAGGACTAGCGGAGGATACAATGAGCAGTTCTTC; CDR3aa: CASSTLRTSGGYNEQFF
d_gene: NA; j_gene: TRBJ1-6; len: 14; v_gene: TRBV28; abundance: NA; CDR3nt: TGTGCCAGCACCAGACGAGGAGGGGATTCACCCCTCCACTTT; CDR3aa: CASTRRGGDSPLHF
d_gene: TRBD2; j_gene: TRBJ2-5; len: 16; v_gene: TRBV5-1; abundance: once; CDR3nt: TGCGCCAGCAGCAAGGGTAGCGGGGGATTGGTGGAGACCCAGTACTTC; CDR3aa: CASSKGSGGLVETQYF
d_gene: NA; j_gene: TRBJ2-5; len: 16; v_gene: TRBV5-1; abundance: NA; CDR3nt: TGCGCCAGCAGCTTAGGGGCAGGGGCGTACCAAGAGACCCAGTACTTC; CDR3aa: CASSLGAGAYQETQYF
d_gene: TRBD1; j_gene: TRBJ2-6; len: 18; v_gene: TRBV15; abundance: NA; CDR3nt: TGTGCCACCAGCAGAGATGAGACAGGGATGGGTGGGGCCAACGTCCTGACTTTC; CDR3aa: CATSRDETGMGGANVLTF
d_gene: NA; j_gene: TRBJ1-5; len: 13; v_gene: TRBV9; abundance: once; CDR3nt: TGTGCCAGCAGCATTCGGACGGGGCAGCCCCAGCATTTT; CDR3aa: CASSIRTGQPQHF
d_gene: NA; j_gene: TRBJ1-2; len: 11; v_gene: TRBV3-1/TRBV3-2; abundance: NA; CDR3nt: TGTGCCAGCAGCCAAGAATCCCACTACACCTTC; CDR3aa: CASSQESHYTF
d_gene: NA; j_gene: TRBJ1-1; len: 13; v_gene: TRBV28; abundance: NA; CDR3nt: TGTGCCAGCACCTCTCCGTCCCGGACTGAAGCTTTCTTT; CDR3aa: CASTSPSRTEAFF
d_gene: TRBD1; j_gene: TRBJ1-1; len: 17; v_gene: TRBV6-2/TRBV6-3; abundance: NA; CDR3nt: TGTGCCAGCAGTTATAATGGACAGGGGGCTACGAGCACTGAAGCTTTCTTT; CDR3aa: CASSYNGQGATSTEAFF
d_gene: NA; j_gene: TRBJ2-7; len: 15; v_gene: TRBV21-1; abundance: NA; CDR3nt: TGTGCCAGCAGCAAAGGGGGCTGGGGGGCCTACGAGCAGTACTTC; CDR3aa: CASSKGGWGAYEQYF
d_gene: TRBD1; j_gene: TRBJ1-6; len: 16; v_gene: TRBV11-2; abundance: NA; CDR3nt: TGTGCCAGCAGCTCCAGGGGGCCAACCTATAATTCACCCCTCCACTTT; CDR3aa: CASSSRGPTYNSPLHF
d_gene: NA; j_gene: TRBJ2-7; len: 15; v_gene: TRBV4-3; abundance: NA; CDR3nt: TGCGCCAGCAGCCAAGACTTGGCGGCGTCCTACGAGCAGTACTTC; CDR3aa: CASSQDLAASYEQYF
d_gene: NA; j_gene: TRBJ1-6; len: 12; v_gene: TRBV30; abundance: NA; CDR3nt: TGTGCCTGGAGTACAGGGAATTCACCCCTCCACTTT; CDR3aa: CAWSTGNSPLHF
d_gene: TRBD2; j_gene: TRBJ2-6; len: 19; v_gene: TRBV4-3; abundance: NA; CDR3nt: TGCGCCAGCAGCCAAAAACTAGCGGGAGGGAGCTCTGGGGCCAACGTCCTGACTTTC; CDR3aa: CASSQKLAGGSSGANVLTF
d_gene: NA; j_gene: TRBJ2-3; len: 13; v_gene: TRBV20-1; abundance: NA; CDR3nt: TGCAGTGCTAGTGTTCGGGACACAGATACGCAGTATTTT; CDR3aa: CSASVRDTDTQYF
d_gene: NA; j_gene: TRBJ2-5; len: 13; v_gene: TRBV19; abundance: NA; CDR3nt: TGTGCCAGTAGTATCTCCAGGGGAGAGACCCAGTACTTC; CDR3aa: CASSISRGETQYF
d_gene: TRBD1; j_gene: TRBJ1-6; len: 14; v_gene: TRBV30; abundance: few; CDR3nt: TGTGCCTGGAGTGGGGACAGTGGGCAGTCACCCCTCCACTTT; CDR3aa: CAWSGDSGQSPLHF
d_gene: TRBD1; j_gene: TRBJ1-2; len: 15; v_gene: TRBV5-1; abundance: few; CDR3nt: TGCGCCAGCAGCATTGGGACAGGCCCAGGGTATGGCTACACCTTC; CDR3aa: CASSIGTGPGYGYTF
d_gene: NA; j_gene: TRBJ2-5; len: 15; v_gene: TRBV5-4; abundance: few; CDR3nt: TGTGCCAGCAGCTTGACCGTCGGGAACCAAGAGACCCAGTACTTC; CDR3aa: CASSLTVGNQETQYF
d_gene: NA; j_gene: TRBJ2-7; len: 11; v_gene: TRBV30; abundance: few; CDR3nt: TGTGCCTGGAGTGTAGCTTACGAGCAGTACTTC; CDR3aa: CAWSVAYEQYF
d_gene: NA; j_gene: TRBJ1-1; len: 14; v_gene: TRBV5-1; abundance: NA; CDR3nt: TGCGCCAGCAGCTTGAAACAGATGAACACTGAAGCTTTCTTT; CDR3aa: CASSLKQMNTEAFF
d_gene: TRBD1; j_gene: TRBJ1-2; len: 15; v_gene: TRBV7-2; abundance: NA; CDR3nt: TGTGCCAGCAGGACGACAGGGGGTGGTGGCTATGGCTACACCTTC; CDR3aa: CASRTTGGGGYGYTF
d_gene: NA; j_gene: TRBJ1-2; len: 17; v_gene: TRBV6-1; abundance: NA; CDR3nt: TGTGCCAGCAGTGAAGTTTCTTCTTGGGGCCGGATATGGGGCTACACCTTC; CDR3aa: CASSEVSSWGRIWGYTF
d_gene: TRBD1; j_gene: TRBJ2-5; len: 15; v_gene: TRBV18; abundance: NA; CDR3nt: TGTGCCAGCCGCTGGGGGACAGGGCCTCAAGAGACCCAGTACTTC; CDR3aa: CASRWGTGPQETQYF
d_gene: TRBD1; j_gene: TRBJ2-1; len: 15; v_gene: TRBV7-2; abundance: NA; CDR3nt: TGTGCCAGCAGCCAAGACAGGGTAGGGTACAATGAGCAGTTCTTC; CDR3aa: CASSQDRVGYNEQFF
d_gene: TRBD1; j_gene: TRBJ2-1; len: 14; v_gene: TRBV27; abundance: NA; CDR3nt: TGTGCCAGCATCCCGAACAGGGGAAAGGGGGAGCAGTTCTTC; CDR3aa: CASIPNRGKGEQFF
d_gene: NA; j_gene: TRBJ2-5; len: 15; v_gene: TRBV6-1; abundance: NA; CDR3nt: TGTGCCAGCAGTGAACCCCCCAGGGGAGTAGAGACCCAGTACTTC; CDR3aa: CASSEPPRGVETQYF
d_gene: NA; j_gene: TRBJ2-1; len: 17; v_gene: TRBV4-1; abundance: NA; CDR3nt: TGCGCCAGCAGCCAAGATCTGTCTAGAAGCTCCTACAATGAGCAGTTCTTC; CDR3aa: CASSQDLSRSSYNEQFF
d_gene: TRBD1; j_gene: TRBJ2-7; len: 15; v_gene: TRBV7-2; abundance: NA; CDR3nt: TGTGCCAGCAGCTTAGCGGGACAGGGGTACTACGAGCAGTACTTC; CDR3aa: CASSLAGQGYYEQYF
d_gene: NA; j_gene: TRBJ2-4; len: 16; v_gene: TRBV5-4; abundance: NA; CDR3nt: TGTGCCAGCAGCCCAGGACAGGCCGGGGGCAAAAACATTCAGTACTTC; CDR3aa: CASSPGQAGGKNIQYF
d_gene: TRBD2; j_gene: TRBJ2-1; len: 16; v_gene: TRBV30; abundance: few; CDR3nt: TGTGCCTGGAGTGGAATAGCGGGATCCCACTACAATGAGCAGTTCTTC; CDR3aa: CAWSGIAGSHYNEQFF